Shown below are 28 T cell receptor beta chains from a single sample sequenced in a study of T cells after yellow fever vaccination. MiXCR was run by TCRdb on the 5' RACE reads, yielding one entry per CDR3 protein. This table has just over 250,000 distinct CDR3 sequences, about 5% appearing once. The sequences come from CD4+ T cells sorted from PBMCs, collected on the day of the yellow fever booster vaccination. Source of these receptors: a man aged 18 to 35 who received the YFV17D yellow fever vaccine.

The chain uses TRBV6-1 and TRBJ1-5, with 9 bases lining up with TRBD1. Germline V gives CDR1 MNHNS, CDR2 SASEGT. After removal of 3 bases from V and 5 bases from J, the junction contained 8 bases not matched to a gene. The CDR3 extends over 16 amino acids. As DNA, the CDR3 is TGTGCCAGCAGTGAGAAGAGGGACAGGGCATATCAGCCCCAGCATTTT. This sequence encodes CASSEKRDRAYQPQHF.

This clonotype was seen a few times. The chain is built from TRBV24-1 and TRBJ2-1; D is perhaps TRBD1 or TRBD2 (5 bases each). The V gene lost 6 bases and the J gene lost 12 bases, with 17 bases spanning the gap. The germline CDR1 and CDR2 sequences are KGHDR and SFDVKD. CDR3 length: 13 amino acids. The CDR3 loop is CATSPRGARRQFF. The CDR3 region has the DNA TGTGCCACCAGTCCCCGGGGCGCGCGGAGGCAGTTCTTC.

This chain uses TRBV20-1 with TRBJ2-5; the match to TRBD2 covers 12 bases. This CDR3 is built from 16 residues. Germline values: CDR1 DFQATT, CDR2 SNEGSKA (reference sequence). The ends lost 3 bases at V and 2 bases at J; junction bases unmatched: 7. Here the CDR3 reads CSASQTSGGKQETQYF. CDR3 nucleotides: TGCAGTGCTAGCCAGACTAGCGGGGGAAAACAAGAGACCCAGTACTTC.

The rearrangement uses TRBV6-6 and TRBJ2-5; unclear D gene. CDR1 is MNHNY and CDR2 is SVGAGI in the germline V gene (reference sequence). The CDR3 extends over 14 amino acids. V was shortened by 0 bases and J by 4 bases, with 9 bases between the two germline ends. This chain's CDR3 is CASSYSMSRETQYF. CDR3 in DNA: TGTGCCAGCAGTTACTCGATGAGCCGAGAGACCCAGTACTTC.

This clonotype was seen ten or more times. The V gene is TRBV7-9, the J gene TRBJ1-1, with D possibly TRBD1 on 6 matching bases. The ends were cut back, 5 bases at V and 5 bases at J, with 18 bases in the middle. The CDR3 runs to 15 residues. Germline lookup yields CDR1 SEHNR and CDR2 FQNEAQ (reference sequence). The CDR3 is CASSRRGGAGTEAFF. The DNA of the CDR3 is TGTGCCAGCAGCCGACGGGGGGGCGCAGGGACTGAAGCTTTCTTT.

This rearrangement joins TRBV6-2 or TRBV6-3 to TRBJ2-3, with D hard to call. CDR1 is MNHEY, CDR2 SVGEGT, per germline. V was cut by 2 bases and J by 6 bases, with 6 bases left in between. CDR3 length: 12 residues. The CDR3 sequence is CASSYRVDTQYF. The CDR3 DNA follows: TGTGCCAGCAGTTACAGGGTTGATACGCAGTATTTT.

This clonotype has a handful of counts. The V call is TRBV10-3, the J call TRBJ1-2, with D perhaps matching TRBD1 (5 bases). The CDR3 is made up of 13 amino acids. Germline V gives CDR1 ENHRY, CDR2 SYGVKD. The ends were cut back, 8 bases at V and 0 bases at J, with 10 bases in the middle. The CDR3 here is CAIGDRANYGYTF. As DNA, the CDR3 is TGTGCCATCGGGGACCGAGCTAACTATGGCTACACCTTC.

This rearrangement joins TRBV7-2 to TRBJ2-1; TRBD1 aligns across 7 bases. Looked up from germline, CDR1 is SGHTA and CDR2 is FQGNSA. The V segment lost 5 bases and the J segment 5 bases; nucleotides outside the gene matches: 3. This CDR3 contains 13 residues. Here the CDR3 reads CASSRGQDNEQFF. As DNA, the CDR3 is TGTGCCAGCAGCCGCGGACAGGACAATGAGCAGTTCTTC.

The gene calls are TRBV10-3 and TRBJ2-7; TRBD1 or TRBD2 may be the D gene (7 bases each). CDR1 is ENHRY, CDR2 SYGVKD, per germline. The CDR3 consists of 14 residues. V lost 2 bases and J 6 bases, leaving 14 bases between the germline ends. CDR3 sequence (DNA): TGTGCCATCAGTGAGCGGCAGGGGGGGAGCGAGCAGTACTTC. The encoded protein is CAISERQGGSEQYF.

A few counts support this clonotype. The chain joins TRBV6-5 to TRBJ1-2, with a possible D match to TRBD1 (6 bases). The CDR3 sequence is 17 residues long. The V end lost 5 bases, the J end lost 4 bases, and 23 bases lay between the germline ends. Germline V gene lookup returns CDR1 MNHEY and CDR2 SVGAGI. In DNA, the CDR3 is TGTGCCAGCAGTCCACAGGGTCAGGTTGTTGGCGGCTATGGCTACACCTTC. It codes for CASSPQGQVVGGYGYTF.

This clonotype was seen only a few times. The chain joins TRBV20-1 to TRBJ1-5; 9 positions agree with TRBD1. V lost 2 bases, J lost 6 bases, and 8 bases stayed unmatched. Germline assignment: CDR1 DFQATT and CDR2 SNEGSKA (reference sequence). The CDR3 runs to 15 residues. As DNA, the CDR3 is TGCAGTGCTAGACAAACAGGGGGCGAGCGTCAGCCCCAGCATTTT. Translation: CSARQTGGERQPQHF.

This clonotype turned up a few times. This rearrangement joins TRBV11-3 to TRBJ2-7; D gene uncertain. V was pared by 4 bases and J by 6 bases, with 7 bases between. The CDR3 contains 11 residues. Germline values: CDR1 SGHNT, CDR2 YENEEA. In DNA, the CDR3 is TGTGCCAGCAGCTCTGGCACCGAGCAGTACTTC. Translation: CASSSGTEQYF.

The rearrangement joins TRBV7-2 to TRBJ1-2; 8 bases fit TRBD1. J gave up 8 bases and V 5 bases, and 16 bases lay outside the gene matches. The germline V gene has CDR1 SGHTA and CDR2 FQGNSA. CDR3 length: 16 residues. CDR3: CASSPSLGLDRGGYTF. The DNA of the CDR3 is TGTGCCAGCAGCCCCAGCCTGGGCCTTGACAGGGGCGGCTACACCTTC. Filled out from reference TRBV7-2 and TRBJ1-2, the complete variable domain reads GAGVSQSPSNKVTEKGKDVELRCDPISGHTALYWYRQSLGQGLEFLIYFQGNSAPDKSGLPSDRFSAERTGGSVSTLTIQRTQQEDSAVYLCASSPSLGLDRGGYTFGSGTRLTVV.

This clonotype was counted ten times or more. As DNA, the CDR3 is TGTGCCAGCAGCCCTTACTCTGGAAACACCATATATTTT. Its translation is CASSPYSGNTIYF. The gene calls are TRBV3-1 and TRBJ1-3; unclear D gene. The V end lost 4 bases, the J end lost 0 bases, and 4 bases lay between the germline ends. CDR3 length: 13 residues. Germline V gene sequence: CDR1 LGHDT, CDR2 YNNKEL (reference sequence).

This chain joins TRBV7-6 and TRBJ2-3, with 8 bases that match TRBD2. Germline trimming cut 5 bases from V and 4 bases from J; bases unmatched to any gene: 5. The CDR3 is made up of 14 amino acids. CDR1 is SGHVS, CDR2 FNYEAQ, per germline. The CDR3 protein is CASSRRTSSDTQYF. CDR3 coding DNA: TGTGCCAGCAGCAGAAGGACTAGCTCAGATACGCAGTATTTT.

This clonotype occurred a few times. CDR3 protein: CASTDSGANVLTF. The CDR3 DNA reads as TGTGCCAGCACGGACAGTGGGGCCAACGTCCTGACTTTC. This chain connects TRBV6-1 to TRBJ2-6, with a weak D call TRBD1 (6 bases). V lost 7 bases and J lost 3, with 7 bases in between. Germline CDR1 is MNHNS and CDR2 is SASEGT. The CDR3 is 13 amino acids.

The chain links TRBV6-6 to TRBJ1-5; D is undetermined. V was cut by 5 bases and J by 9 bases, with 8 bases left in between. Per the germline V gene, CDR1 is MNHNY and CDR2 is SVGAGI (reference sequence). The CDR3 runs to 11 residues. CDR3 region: CASSPEGPQHF. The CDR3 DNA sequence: TGTGCCAGCAGTCCGGAGGGGCCCCAGCATTTT.

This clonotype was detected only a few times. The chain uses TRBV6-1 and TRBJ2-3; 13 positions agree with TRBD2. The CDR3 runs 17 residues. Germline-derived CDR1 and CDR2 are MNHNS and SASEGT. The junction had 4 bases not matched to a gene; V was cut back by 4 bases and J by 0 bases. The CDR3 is CASSAMGLAGSTDTQYF. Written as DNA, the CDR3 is TGTGCCAGCAGTGCAATGGGACTAGCGGGGAGCACAGATACGCAGTATTTT.

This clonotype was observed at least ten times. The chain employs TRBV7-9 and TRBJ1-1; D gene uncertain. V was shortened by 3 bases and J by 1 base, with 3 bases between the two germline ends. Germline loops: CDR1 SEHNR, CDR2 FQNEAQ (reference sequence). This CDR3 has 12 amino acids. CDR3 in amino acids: CASSLENTEAFF. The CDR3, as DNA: TGTGCCAGCAGCTTGGAGAACACTGAAGCTTTCTTT.

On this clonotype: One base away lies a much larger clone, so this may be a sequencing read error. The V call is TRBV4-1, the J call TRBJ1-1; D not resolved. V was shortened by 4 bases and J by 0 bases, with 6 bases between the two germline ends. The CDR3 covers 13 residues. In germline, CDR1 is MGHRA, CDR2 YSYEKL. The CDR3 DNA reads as TGCGCCAGCAGCCTCCCTCTGAACACTGAAGCTTTCTTT. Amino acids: CASSLPLNTEAFF.

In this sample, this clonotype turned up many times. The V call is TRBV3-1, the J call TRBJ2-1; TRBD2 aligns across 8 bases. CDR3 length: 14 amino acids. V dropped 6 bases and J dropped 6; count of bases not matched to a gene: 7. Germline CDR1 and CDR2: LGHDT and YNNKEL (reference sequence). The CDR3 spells CASRPVGGGNEQFF. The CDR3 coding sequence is TGTGCCAGCAGGCCTGTCGGGGGGGGCAATGAGCAGTTCTTC.

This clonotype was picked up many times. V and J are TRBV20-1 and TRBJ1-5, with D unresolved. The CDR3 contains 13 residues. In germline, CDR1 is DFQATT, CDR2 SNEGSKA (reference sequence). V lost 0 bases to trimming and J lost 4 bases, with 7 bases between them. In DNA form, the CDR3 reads TGCAGTGCTAGAGACAGCGGAAATCAGCCCCAGCATTTT. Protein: CSARDSGNQPQHF.

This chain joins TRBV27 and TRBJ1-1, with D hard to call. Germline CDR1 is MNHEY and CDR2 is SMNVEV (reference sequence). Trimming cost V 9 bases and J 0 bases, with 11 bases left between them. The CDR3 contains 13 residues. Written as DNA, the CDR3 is TGTGCCAGTCGGGATGATGTGAACACTGAAGCTTTCTTT. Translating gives CASRDDVNTEAFF.

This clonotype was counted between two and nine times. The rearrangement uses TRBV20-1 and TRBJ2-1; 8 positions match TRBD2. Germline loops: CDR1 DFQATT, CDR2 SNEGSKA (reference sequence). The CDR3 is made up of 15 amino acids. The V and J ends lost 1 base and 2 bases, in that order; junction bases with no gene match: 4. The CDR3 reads CSARAERGPYNEQFF. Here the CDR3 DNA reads TGCAGTGCTAGAGCCGAGCGGGGGCCCTACAATGAGCAGTTCTTC.

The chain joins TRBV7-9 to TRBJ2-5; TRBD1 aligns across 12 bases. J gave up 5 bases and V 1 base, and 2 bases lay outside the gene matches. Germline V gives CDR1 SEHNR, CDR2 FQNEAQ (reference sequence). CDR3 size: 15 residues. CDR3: CASSLGDRGPETQYF. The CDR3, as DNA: TGTGCCAGCAGCTTAGGGGACAGGGGGCCGGAGACCCAGTACTTC.

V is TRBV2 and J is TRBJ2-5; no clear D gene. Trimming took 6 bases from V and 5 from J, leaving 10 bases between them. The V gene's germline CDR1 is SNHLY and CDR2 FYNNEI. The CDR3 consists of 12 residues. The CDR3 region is CASRGNQETQYF. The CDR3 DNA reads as TGTGCCAGCAGGGGGAATCAGGAGACCCAGTACTTC.

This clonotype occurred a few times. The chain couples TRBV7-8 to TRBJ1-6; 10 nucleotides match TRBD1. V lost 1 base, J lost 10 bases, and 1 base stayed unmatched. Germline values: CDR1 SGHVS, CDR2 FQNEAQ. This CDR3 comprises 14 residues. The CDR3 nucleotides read TGTGCCAGCAGCTTAGGGGGACAGGGGTCACCCCTCCACTTT. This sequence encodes CASSLGGQGSPLHF.

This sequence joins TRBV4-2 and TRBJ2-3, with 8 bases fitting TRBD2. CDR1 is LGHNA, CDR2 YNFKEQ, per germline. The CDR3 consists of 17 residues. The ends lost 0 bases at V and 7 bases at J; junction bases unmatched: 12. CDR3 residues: CASSQDPAGVVLNTQYF. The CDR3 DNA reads TGTGCCAGCAGCCAAGATCCAGCGGGGGTTGTCCTAAATACGCAGTATTTT.